What follows are 19 T cell receptor beta chains derived from one specimen sequenced in a study of radiotherapy plus CTLA-4 blockade in lung cancer. Sequenced by immunoSEQ multiplex PCR; TCRdb stores in-frame clones only, minus some. The table lists fewer than 150,000 clones, more than 65% of them singletons. Sequenced material: peripheral blood, taken from a patient treated with radiotherapy plus ipilimumab. All receptors derive from a human donor with non-small cell lung cancer who had a partial response to radiotherapy plus ipilimumab.

The CDR3 spells CASSIPGLGTGANVLTF. CDR3 nucleotides: TGTGCCAGCAGCATACCGGGACTAGGCACTGGGGCCAACGTCCTGACTTTC. The chain employs TRBV7-2 and TRBJ2-6, with 8 bases lining up with TRBD2. Germline assignment: CDR1 SGHTA and CDR2 FQGNSA. The CDR3 covers 17 residues. Germline trimming cut 5 bases from V and 2 bases from J; bases unmatched to any gene: 8.

This sequence joins TRBV30 and TRBJ2-2; D might be TRBD2 (6 bases). This CDR3 region has 15 residues. Deletions cut 2 bases from V and 6 bases from J, with 16 bases between. The V gene's germline CDR1 is GTSNPN and CDR2 SVGIG (reference sequence). In nucleotides, the CDR3 is TGTGCCTGGAGTACTTTCGGGGGAGCGGCCGGGGAGCTGTTTTTT. As protein: CAWSTFGGAAGELFF.

This clone was detected only a few times. This sample includes further DNA sequences coding for the same CDR3. The chain links TRBV4-1 to TRBJ1-1, with D possibly being TRBD1 (5 bases). The CDR3 totals 14 residues. Deletions cut 3 bases from V and 1 base from J, with 9 bases between. CDR1 is MGHRA and CDR2 is YSYEKL in the germline V gene. Here the CDR3 DNA reads TGCGCCAGCAGCCACCAGACAGCGAACACTGAAGCTTTCTTT. Its protein is CASSHQTANTEAFF.

The V and J genes are TRBV30 and TRBJ2-7, with 9 bases lining up with TRBD1. Germline-derived CDR1 and CDR2 are GTSNPN and SVGIG (reference sequence). The CDR3 sequence is 15 residues long. The J segment lost 4 bases and the V segment lost 2 bases, leaving 9 bases of the junction unmatched. The CDR3 loop reads CAWSPPGQGLYEQYF. CDR3 nucleotide sequence: TGTGCCTGGAGTCCCCCGGGACAGGGTCTTTACGAGCAGTACTTC. The complete variable domain, with remaining parts taken from reference TRBV30 and TRBJ2-7, reads SQTIHQWPATLVQPVGSPLSLECTVEGTSNPNLYWYRQAAGRGLQLLFYSVGIGQISSEVPQNLSASRPQDRQFILSSKKLLLSDSGFYLCAWSPPGQGLYEQYFGPGTRLTVT.

This chain joins TRBV19 and TRBJ1-5, with D perhaps TRBD1 (5 bases). Germline-derived CDR1 and CDR2 are LNHDA and SQIVND (reference sequence). V lost 2 bases and J lost 9, with 17 bases in between. CDR3 length: 15 residues. The chain's CDR3 is CASSIYTQGKWPQHF. The CDR3 coding sequence is TGTGCCAGTAGTATATATACCCAGGGAAAGTGGCCCCAGCATTTT. Drawing the rest from reference TRBV19 and TRBJ1-5, the complete variable domain is DGGITQSPKYLFRKEGQNVTLSCEQNLNHDAMYWYRQDPGQGLRLIYYSQIVNDFQKGDIAEGYSVSREKKESFPLTVTSAQKNPTAFYLCASSIYTQGKWPQHFGDGTRLSIL.

The rearrangement joins TRBV7-2 to TRBJ1-5, with D possibly matching TRBD1 (6 bases). Deletions cut 5 bases from V and 4 bases from J, with 18 bases between. The length of the CDR3 is 16 residues. The V gene's germline CDR1 is SGHTA and CDR2 FQGNSA. CDR3 in amino acids: CASSRSGDHRNQPQHF. CDR3 DNA sequence: TGTGCCAGCAGCCGGTCAGGGGACCATCGGAATCAGCCCCAGCATTTT.

This clone was counted a few times. The J gene is TRBJ2-1, the V gene TRBV19, with D tentatively TRBD2 (5 bases). This CDR3 spans 11 amino acids. The ends were cut back, 7 bases at V and 7 bases at J, with 8 bases in the middle. Germline assignment: CDR1 LNHDA and CDR2 SQIVND (reference sequence). CDR3 nucleotide sequence: TGTGCCAGTACAACTAGAAATGAGCAGTTCTTC. Protein: CASTTRNEQFF. The complete variable domain, with remaining parts taken from reference TRBV19 and TRBJ2-1, reads DGGITQSPKYLFRKEGQNVTLSCEQNLNHDAMYWYRQDPGQGLRLIYYSQIVNDFQKGDIAEGYSVSREKKESFPLTVTSAQKNPTAFYLCASTTRNEQFFGPGTRLTVL.

This chain uses TRBV9 with TRBJ2-5, with TRBD2 matching 8 bases. In germline, CDR1 is SGDLS, CDR2 YYNGEE. J gave up 2 bases and V 0 bases, and 6 bases lay outside the gene matches. This CDR3 has 16 residues. The CDR3 DNA reads TGTGCCAGCAGCGTAGTCGGGGGGGGACCTCAAGAGACCCAGTACTTC. This translates into CASSVVGGGPQETQYF.

This chain joins TRBV6-5 and TRBJ1-2; D gene uncertain. V was clipped by 4 bases and J by 3 bases, with 15 bases between them. Germline values: CDR1 MNHEY, CDR2 SVGAGI. The length of the CDR3 is 15 residues. The CDR3 loop reads CASSSSVRADYGYTF. The CDR3 DNA sequence: TGTGCCAGCAGTTCCAGTGTGAGGGCTGACTATGGCTACACCTTC.

A single count supports this clone. This rearrangement joins TRBV28 to TRBJ2-1; 9 bases agree with TRBD2. This CDR3 region has 13 residues. Germline CDR1 MDHEN, CDR2 SYDVKM. J was trimmed by 3 bases and V by 9 bases; bases with no gene match: 3. CDR3 region: CASLAGDYNEQFF. In nucleotides, the CDR3 is TGTGCCAGTTTAGCGGGAGACTACAATGAGCAGTTCTTC.

The chain couples TRBV11-2 to TRBJ2-7; 13 bases line up with TRBD2. The CDR3 is 17 residues long. CDR1 is SGHAT and CDR2 is FQNNGV in the germline V gene. V shed 5 bases, J shed 7 bases, and the junction held 14 bases outside the gene matches. The CDR3 here is CASSHLPRTSGSREQYF. The DNA of the CDR3 is TGTGCCAGCAGCCATCTGCCTCGGACTAGCGGGAGTCGGGAGCAGTACTTC.

This rearrangement joins TRBV27 to TRBJ2-3, with TRBD1 matching over 8 bases. The length of the CDR3 is 18 residues. Looked up from germline, CDR1 is MNHEY and CDR2 is SMNVEV (reference sequence). Unmatched junction bases numbered 19, after V lost 5 bases and J lost 6 bases. This CDR3 reads CASSRFSNMAGGEDTQYF. In DNA, the CDR3 is TGTGCCAGCAGTCGTTTTTCTAATATGGCAGGGGGCGAGGATACGCAGTATTTT.

This chain links TRBV7-2 with TRBJ2-1, with 11 bases lining up with TRBD2. Germline CDR1 is SGHTA and CDR2 is FQGNSA. CDR3 length: 16 residues. After removal of 4 bases from V and 10 bases from J, the junction contained 12 bases not matched to a gene. The CDR3 DNA sequence: TGTGCCAGCAGCTACCCGGGACTAGCGGTATCGGGGGAGCAGTTCTTC. This sequence encodes CASSYPGLAVSGEQFF.

V and J are TRBV5-1 and TRBJ2-2; TRBD2 matches at 8 bases. The germline V gene encodes CDR1 SGHRS and CDR2 YFSETQ. Trimming removed 0 bases from V and 0 bases from J; junction bases left unmatched: 10. CDR3 length: 19 residues. The CDR3 nucleotides are TGCGCCAGCAGCTTGGCTCCTAGCGGGCGAGCTTCGAACACCGGGGAGCTGTTTTTT. It yields the protein CASSLAPSGRASNTGELFF.

The chain joins TRBV28 to TRBJ2-7; TRBD1 aligns across 10 bases. After removal of 2 bases from V and 1 base from J, the junction contained 5 bases not matched to a gene. Germline CDR1 is MDHEN and CDR2 is SYDVKM. CDR3 length: 16 amino acids. The CDR3: CASSLNMGQGSYEQYF. Written as DNA, the CDR3 is TGTGCCAGCAGTTTAAATATGGGACAGGGGTCCTACGAGCAGTACTTC.

The chain carries TRBV19 and TRBJ2-7; 9 positions match TRBD1. Germline loops: CDR1 LNHDA, CDR2 SQIVND (reference sequence). Trimming removed 2 bases from V and 5 bases from J; junction bases left unmatched: 7. The CDR3 extends over 15 amino acids. CDR3 in DNA: TGTGCCAGTAGTATACCCGGACAGGGGCGGAACGAGCAGTACTTC. Translation gives CASSIPGQGRNEQYF.

As regards this clone: Additional DNA sequences in this sample encode the identical CDR3. The V and J genes are TRBV5-6 and TRBJ2-7, with D possibly being TRBD1 (6 bases). The CDR3 totals 13 residues. From germline, CDR1 is SGHDT and CDR2 YYEEEE. V gave up 4 bases and J gave up 3 bases, with 11 bases separating them. The CDR3 spells CASSRRDNYEQYF. The DNA for the CDR3 is TGTGCCAGCAGCCGCCGGGACAACTACGAGCAGTACTTC.

V gene TRBV28 combines with J gene TRBJ1-1, with D possibly TRBD1 on 5 matching bases. This CDR3 has 14 residues. CDR1 is MDHEN, CDR2 SYDVKM, per germline. Between the trimmed V and J ends, which lost 5 bases and 1 base, there was a span of 11 bases. CDR3 coding DNA: TGTGCCAGCAGTATACTTACAGGGAACACTGAAGCTTTCTTT. Its translation: CASSILTGNTEAFF.

The chain employs TRBV2 and TRBJ2-3; D gene ambiguous. Germline lookup yields CDR1 SNHLY and CDR2 FYNNEI. The CDR3 is 14 residues long. Trimming removed 4 bases at V and 0 bases at J, with 8 bases between. The CDR3 sequence: CASSGRLSTDTQYF. In nucleotides, the CDR3 is TGTGCCAGCAGTGGGCGGCTGAGCACAGATACGCAGTATTTT.